The clone carrying this TCR beta chain has only one observation. As yet, its antigen is unknown. Some clones are missing from TCRdb's copy, which holds only in-frame ones; the method was immunoSEQ multiplex PCR. Among around 99,000 clones listed, about 90% were seen once. Trimming at V came to 8 bases and at J to 3 bases, leaving 6 bases not matched to a gene. This CDR3 comprises 13 residues. The sample belongs to a study of T cell responses to AZD1222 COVID-19 vaccine. Findings of the study overall: The donors showed a predominance of white British ancestry and of females, with possible underestimation of clonal diversity. Only six AZD1222 recipients tested seropositive at baseline. Scientists sampled the repertoires only once the peak T cell response had passed.

The gene calls are TRBV12-3 or TRBV12-4 and TRBJ1-1, with TRBD1 matching over 7 bases. This TCR derives from an adult who received the AZD1222 COVID-19 vaccine. The input for sequencing was peripheral blood, taken 28 days after the second AZD1222 dose. Here the CDR3 reads CASGRGLDTEAFF. The CDR3 DNA follows: TGTGCCAGCGGCAGGGGGTTGGACACTGAAGCTTTCTTT.